The clone carrying this TCR beta chain was counted many times. The data originate from a study of CD8 T cells in ankylosing spondylitis. Quantitative barcoded 5'-RACE was used to prepare TCR beta libraries. TCRdb recomputed calls from the 5' RACE reads with MiXCR, one row per CDR3 protein. The data show roughly 230,000 distinct CDR3 sequences, 8% to 9% seen once. Sequenced material: blood, either unsorted or a sorted T cell fraction (not recorded which). The clonotype originates from a female donor with ankylosing spondylitis or in good health (not recorded which).

CDR3 residues: CASSLGLAFSGANVLTF. The CDR3 DNA follows: TGCGCCAGCAGCTTGGGACTAGCGTTCTCTGGGGCCAACGTCCTGACTTTC. The genes are TRBV5-1 and TRBJ2-6, with 8 positions matching TRBD2. This CDR3 spans 17 amino acids. V lost 0 bases to trimming and J lost 0 bases; unmatched junction nucleotides: 2. The germline V gene has CDR1 SGHRS and CDR2 YFSETQ.